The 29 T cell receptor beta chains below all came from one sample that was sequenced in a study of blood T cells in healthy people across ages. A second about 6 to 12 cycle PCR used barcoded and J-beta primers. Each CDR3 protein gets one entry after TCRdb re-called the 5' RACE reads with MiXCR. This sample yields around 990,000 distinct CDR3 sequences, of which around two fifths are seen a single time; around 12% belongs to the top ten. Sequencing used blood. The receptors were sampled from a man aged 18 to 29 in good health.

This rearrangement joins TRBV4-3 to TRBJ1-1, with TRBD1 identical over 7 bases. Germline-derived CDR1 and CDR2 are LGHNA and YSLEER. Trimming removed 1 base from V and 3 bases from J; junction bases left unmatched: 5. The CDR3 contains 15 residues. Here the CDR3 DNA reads TGCGCCAGCAGCCAAGTTGCTCAGGGGGACACTGAAGCTTTCTTT. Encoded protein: CASSQVAQGDTEAFF.

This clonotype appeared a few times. The CDR3 DNA reads TGTGCCAGCAGCGTAGGAATTGGTCAGCCCCAGCATTTT. This gives the protein CASSVGIGQPQHF. V usage is TRBV7-2 and J usage is TRBJ1-5, with D unclear. This CDR3 has 13 residues. Between the trimmed V and J ends, which lost 5 bases and 6 bases, there was a span of 11 bases. Germline CDR1 SGHTA, CDR2 FQGNSA.

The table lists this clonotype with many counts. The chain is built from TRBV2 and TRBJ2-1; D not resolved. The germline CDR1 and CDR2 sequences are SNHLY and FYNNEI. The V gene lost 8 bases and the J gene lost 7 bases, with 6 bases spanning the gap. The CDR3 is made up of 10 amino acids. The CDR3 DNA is TGTGCCAGCGGCAGAAATGAGCAGTTCTTC. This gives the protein CASGRNEQFF.

The CDR3 nucleotides are TGCGCCAGCAGCCGCGACCTAGGGCGCCTGAGCTCCTACAATGAGCAGTTCTTC. Translation: CASSRDLGRLSSYNEQFF. The genes are TRBV4-3 and TRBJ2-1; D gene ambiguous. Germline-derived CDR1 and CDR2 are LGHNA and YSLEER. Trimming pared 4 bases from V and 0 bases from J, leaving 19 bases between. This CDR3 is built from 18 residues.

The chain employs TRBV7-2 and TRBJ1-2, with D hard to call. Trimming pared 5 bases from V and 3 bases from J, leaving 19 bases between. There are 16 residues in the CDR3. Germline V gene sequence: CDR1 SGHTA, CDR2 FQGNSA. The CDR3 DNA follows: TGTGCCAGCAGCCCAGACGGACGGCGGTTTGACTATGGCTACACCTTC. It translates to CASSPDGRRFDYGYTF.

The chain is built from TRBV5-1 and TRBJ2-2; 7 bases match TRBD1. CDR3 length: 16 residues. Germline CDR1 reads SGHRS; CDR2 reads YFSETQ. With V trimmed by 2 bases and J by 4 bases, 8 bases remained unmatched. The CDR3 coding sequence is TGCGCCAGCAGCTTCCAGACAGGGATGGCCACCGGGGAGCTGTTTTTT. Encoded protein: CASSFQTGMATGELFF.

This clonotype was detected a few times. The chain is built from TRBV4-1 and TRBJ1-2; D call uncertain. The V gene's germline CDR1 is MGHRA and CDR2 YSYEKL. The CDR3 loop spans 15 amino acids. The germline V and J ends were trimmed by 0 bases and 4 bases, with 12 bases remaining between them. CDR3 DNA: TGCGCCAGCAGCCAAGATCCGCAGGCCTCCTATGGCTACACCTTC. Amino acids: CASSQDPQASYGYTF.

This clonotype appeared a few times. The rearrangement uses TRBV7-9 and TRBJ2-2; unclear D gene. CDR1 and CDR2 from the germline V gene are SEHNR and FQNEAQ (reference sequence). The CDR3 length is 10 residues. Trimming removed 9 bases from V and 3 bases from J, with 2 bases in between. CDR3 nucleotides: TGTGCCAGTGACACCGGGGAGCTGTTTTTT. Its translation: CASDTGELFF.

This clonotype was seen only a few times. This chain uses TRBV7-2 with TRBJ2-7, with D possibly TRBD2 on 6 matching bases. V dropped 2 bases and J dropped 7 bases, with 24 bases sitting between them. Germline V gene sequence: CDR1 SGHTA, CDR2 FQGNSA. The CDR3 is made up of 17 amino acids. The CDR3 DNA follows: TGTGCCAGCAGCTTAAAGGCCCTAAGGGCCGGGGGTAATGAGCAGTACTTC. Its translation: CASSLKALRAGGNEQYF.

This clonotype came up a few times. In DNA, the CDR3 is TGCGCCAGCAGCTTGCAGGGTTGGGCCACTGAAGCTTTCTTT. This encodes CASSLQGWATEAFF. The J gene is TRBJ1-1, the V gene TRBV5-1; a possible D gene is TRBD1 (5 bases). V lost 1 base, J lost 4 bases, and 11 bases lay in between. This CDR3 is built from 14 residues. Germline lookup yields CDR1 SGHRS and CDR2 YFSETQ.

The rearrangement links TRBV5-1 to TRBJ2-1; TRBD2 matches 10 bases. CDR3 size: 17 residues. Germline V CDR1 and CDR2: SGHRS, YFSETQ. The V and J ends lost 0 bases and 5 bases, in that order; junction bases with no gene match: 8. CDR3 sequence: CASSLALYSGGNNEQFF. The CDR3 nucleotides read TGCGCCAGCAGCTTGGCGTTGTATAGCGGGGGGAACAATGAGCAGTTCTTC.

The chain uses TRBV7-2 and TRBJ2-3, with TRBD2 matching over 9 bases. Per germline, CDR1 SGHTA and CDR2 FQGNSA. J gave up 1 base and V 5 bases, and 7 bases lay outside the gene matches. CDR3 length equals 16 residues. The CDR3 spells CASSVSGGTRTDTQYF. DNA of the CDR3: TGTGCCAGCAGCGTTAGCGGGGGTACCCGCACAGATACGCAGTATTTT.

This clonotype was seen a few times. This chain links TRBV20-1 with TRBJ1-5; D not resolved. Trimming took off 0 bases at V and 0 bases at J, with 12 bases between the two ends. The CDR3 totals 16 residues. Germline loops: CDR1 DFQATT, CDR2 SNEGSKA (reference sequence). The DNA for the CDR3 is TGCAGTGCTAGAGAGGGGAACCCCTATAGCAATCAGCCCCAGCATTTT. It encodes CSAREGNPYSNQPQHF.

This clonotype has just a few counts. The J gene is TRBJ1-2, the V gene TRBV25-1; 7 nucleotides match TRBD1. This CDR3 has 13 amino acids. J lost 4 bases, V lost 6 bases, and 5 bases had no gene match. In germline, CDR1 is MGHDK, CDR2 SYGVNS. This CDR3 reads CASRGDSPYGYTF. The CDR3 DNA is TGTGCCAGCAGGGGGGACAGCCCCTATGGCTACACCTTC.

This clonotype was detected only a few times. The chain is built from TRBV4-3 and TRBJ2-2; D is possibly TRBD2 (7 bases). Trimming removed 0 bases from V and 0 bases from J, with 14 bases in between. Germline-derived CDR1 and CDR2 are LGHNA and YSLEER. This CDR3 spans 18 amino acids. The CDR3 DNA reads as TGCGCCAGCAGCCAAGATAGAGGCGGGGGCCCGAACACCGGGGAGCTGTTTTTT. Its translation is CASSQDRGGGPNTGELFF.

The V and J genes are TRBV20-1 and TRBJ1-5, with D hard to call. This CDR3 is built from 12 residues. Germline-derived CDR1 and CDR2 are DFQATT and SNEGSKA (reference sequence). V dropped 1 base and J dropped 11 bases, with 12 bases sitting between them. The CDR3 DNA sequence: TGCAGTGCTAGAGCGATCCCTTCGGCCCAGCATTTT. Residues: CSARAIPSAQHF.

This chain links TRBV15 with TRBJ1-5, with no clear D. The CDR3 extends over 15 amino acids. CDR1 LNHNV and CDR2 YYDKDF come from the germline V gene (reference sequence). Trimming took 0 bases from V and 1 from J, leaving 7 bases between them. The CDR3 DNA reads TGTGCCACCAGCAGAGATCGGGGAAGCAATCAGCCCCAGCATTTT. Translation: CATSRDRGSNQPQHF.

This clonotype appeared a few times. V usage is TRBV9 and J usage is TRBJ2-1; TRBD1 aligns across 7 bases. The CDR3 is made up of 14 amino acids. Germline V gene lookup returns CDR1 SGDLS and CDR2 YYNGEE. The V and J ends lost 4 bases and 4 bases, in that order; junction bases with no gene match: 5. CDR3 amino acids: CASSRNRGYNEQFF. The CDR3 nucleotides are TGTGCCAGCAGCCGCAACAGGGGATACAATGAGCAGTTCTTC.

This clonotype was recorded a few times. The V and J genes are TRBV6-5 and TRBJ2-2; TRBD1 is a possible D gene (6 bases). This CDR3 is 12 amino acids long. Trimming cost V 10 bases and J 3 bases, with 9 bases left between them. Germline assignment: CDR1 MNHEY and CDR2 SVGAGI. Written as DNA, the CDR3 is TGTGCCACTGCAGGGGACACCGGGGAGCTGTTTTTT. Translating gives CATAGDTGELFF.

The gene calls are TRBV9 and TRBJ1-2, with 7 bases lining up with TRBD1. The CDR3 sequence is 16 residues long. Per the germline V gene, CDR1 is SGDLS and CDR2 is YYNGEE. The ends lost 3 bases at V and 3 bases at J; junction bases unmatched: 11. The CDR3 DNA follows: TGTGCCAGCAGCGCACCCCGGACAGGATCCGACTATGGCTACACCTTC. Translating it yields CASSAPRTGSDYGYTF.

Here the CDR3 DNA reads TGTGTCGCGGCGACGGACGGACACCAAAATTCACCCCTCCACTTT. Translation gives CVAATDGHQNSPLHF. The chain is built from TRBV12-3 or TRBV12-4 and TRBJ1-6; TRBD1 might be the D (5 bases). The CDR3 consists of 15 residues.

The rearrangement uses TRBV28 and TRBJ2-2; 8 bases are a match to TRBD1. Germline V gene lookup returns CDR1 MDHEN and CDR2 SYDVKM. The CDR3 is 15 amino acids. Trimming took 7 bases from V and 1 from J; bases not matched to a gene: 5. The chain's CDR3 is CASITGQGNTGELFF. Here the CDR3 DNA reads TGTGCCAGCATAACCGGACAGGGGAACACCGGGGAGCTGTTTTTT.

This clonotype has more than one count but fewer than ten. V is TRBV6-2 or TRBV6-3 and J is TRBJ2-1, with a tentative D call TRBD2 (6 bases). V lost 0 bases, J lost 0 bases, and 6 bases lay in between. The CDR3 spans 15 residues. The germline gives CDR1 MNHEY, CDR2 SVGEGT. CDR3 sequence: CASSYSRDSYNEQFF. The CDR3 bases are TGTGCCAGCAGTTACTCGCGGGACTCCTACAATGAGCAGTTCTTC.

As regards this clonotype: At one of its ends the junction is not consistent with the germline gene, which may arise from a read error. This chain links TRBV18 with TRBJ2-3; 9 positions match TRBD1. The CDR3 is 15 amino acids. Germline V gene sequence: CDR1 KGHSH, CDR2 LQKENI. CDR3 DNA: TGTGCCAGCTCACCGACAGGGGGTTACACAGATGCGCAGTATTTT. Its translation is CASSPTGGYTDAQYF.

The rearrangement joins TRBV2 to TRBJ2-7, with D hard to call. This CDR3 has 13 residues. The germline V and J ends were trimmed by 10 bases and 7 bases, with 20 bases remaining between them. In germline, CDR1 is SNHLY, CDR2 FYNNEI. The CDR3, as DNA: TGTGCCACAGCAGCCGCGGCCTACAATGAGCAGTACTTC. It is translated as CATAAAAYNEQYF.

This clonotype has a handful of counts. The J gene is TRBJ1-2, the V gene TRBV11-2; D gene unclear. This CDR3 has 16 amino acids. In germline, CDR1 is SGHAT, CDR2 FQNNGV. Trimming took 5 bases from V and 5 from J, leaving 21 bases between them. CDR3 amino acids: CASSHISSGPQYGYTF. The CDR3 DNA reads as TGTGCCAGCAGCCATATTAGTTCCGGCCCTCAATATGGCTACACCTTC.

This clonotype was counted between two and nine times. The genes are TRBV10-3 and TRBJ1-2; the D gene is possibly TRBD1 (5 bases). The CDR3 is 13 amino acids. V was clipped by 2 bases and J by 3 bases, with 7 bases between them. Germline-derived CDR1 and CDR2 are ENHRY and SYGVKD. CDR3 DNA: TGTGCCATCAGTGAGGGGGGAGACTATGGCTACACCTTC. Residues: CAISEGGDYGYTF.

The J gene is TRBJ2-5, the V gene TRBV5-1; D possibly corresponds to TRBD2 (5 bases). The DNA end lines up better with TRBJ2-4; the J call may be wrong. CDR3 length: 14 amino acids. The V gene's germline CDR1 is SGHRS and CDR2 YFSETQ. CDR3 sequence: CASSFDNPGNIQYF. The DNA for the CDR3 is TGCGCCAGCAGCTTCGACAACCCGGGGAACATTCAGTACTTC.

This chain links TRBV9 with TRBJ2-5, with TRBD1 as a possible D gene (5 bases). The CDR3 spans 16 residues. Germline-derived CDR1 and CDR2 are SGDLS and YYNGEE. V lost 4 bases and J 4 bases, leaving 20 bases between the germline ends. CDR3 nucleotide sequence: TGTGCCAGCAGCCCTAACCCCCAGGGTAAGGGAGAGACCCAGTACTTC. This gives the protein CASSPNPQGKGETQYF.